The 7 T cell receptor beta chains given below trace back to one sample, sequenced in a study of blood T cell repertoires in COVID-19. TCRdb's table, derived via immunoSEQ multiplex PCR, lists solely in-frame clones and lacks some. This sample has 320,000 or so clones, with roughly 89% found just once. The sequencing sample was made of PBMCs or T cells enriched from blood (not recorded which). All receptors derive from a man between 60 and 75 years old who had recovered from COVID-19.

V and J are TRBV7-2 and TRBJ1-5; 7 bases line up with TRBD1. CDR1 is SGHTA and CDR2 is FQGNSA in the germline V gene. This CDR3 is 15 amino acids long. V trimming: 7 bases; J trimming: 4 bases; junction bases outside the gene matches: 10. For the CDR3, the DNA is TGTGCCAGCACGGGGACAGCCTTACCTAATCAGCCCCAGCATTTT. Its protein product is CASTGTALPNQPQHF.

J is TRBJ1-2 and V is TRBV28; weak D call: TRBD1 (5 bases). Looked up from germline, CDR1 is MDHEN and CDR2 is SYDVKM. The CDR3 is 14 residues long. V was clipped by 2 bases and J by 4 bases, with 11 bases between them. CDR3 nucleotide sequence: TGTGCCAGCAGTTTACCCACGGGGGGCTATGGCTACACCTTC. Translated: CASSLPTGGYGYTF.

The V gene is TRBV11-2, the J gene TRBJ1-1; D not resolved. The CDR3 totals 11 residues. Germline CDR1 SGHAT, CDR2 FQNNGV. V lost 2 bases and J 8 bases, leaving 6 bases between the germline ends. The CDR3 region has the DNA TGTGCCAGCAGCTTAACGCGGGAAGCTTTCTTT. Its translation is CASSLTREAFF.

This clone was picked up many times. The gene calls are TRBV6-2 or TRBV6-3 and TRBJ2-7; D is unclear. The ends were cut back, 5 bases at V and 2 bases at J, with 4 bases in the middle. The length of the CDR3 is 11 residues. Looked up from germline, CDR1 is MNHEY and CDR2 is SVGEGT. CDR3 nucleotides: TGTGCCAGCAGTCGAGCCTACGAGCAGTACTTC. Its protein product is CASSRAYEQYF.

The chain has TRBV18 and TRBJ2-1; 9 bases map to TRBD2. This CDR3 comprises 17 residues. The germline CDR1 and CDR2 sequences are KGHSH and LQKENI. The trim removed 0 bases at V and 6 bases at J, leaving 9 bases unmatched. The CDR3 DNA reads as TGTGCCAGCTCACCACCGTCGCTAGCGGGACCGGCCAATGAGCAGTTCTTC. Its protein is CASSPPSLAGPANEQFF.

The count of this clone is one. The chain has TRBV28 and TRBJ1-2, with D hard to call. CDR1 is MDHEN and CDR2 is SYDVKM in the germline V gene. The CDR3 is 12 residues long. Trimming removed 5 bases at V and 6 bases at J, with 10 bases between. The CDR3 sequence: CASSRYRDGYTF. CDR3 in DNA: TGTGCCAGCAGTAGGTACAGAGATGGCTACACCTTC.

This rearrangement joins TRBV5-4 to TRBJ1-4; no clear D. V gave up 4 bases and J gave up 4 bases, with 14 bases separating them. Germline CDR1 is SGHNT and CDR2 is YYREEE (reference sequence). CDR3 length: 15 amino acids. In DNA, the CDR3 is TGTGCCAGCAGCGCAGGACTTTCCTTTAATGAAAAACTGTTTTTT. Translated: CASSAGLSFNEKLFF.